The present T cell receptor beta chain was sequenced within a study of cytomegalovirus exposure and HLA in healthy donors. General study points: Published work reported that the classifier diagnosed cytomegalovirus status with high specificity and sensitivity.

This clone was observed a few times. The antigen is undetermined. The method was immunoSEQ multiplex PCR; TCRdb's version includes in-frame clones alone and lacks a portion of them. The data hold around 260,000 clones, with 90% observed a single time. Germline V gives CDR1 LNHDA, CDR2 SQIVND (reference sequence). V lost 2 bases to trimming and J lost 0 bases, with 8 bases between them. This CDR3 has 16 amino acids. J is TRBJ2-6 and V is TRBV19; D uncertain. The sequenced sample consisted of PBMCs. The sequence was obtained from a woman aged 30 to 39 in good health and CMV-seronegative. The CDR3 protein is CASSIPGSSGANVLTF. DNA of the CDR3: TGTGCCAGTAGTATACCCGGCAGCTCTGGGGCCAACGTCCTGACTTTC.